What follows are 12 T cell receptor beta chains derived from one specimen sequenced in a study of beta chain features in type 1 diabetes. These TCRs are of unknown antigen specificity. Overall study findings and caveats: People with Type 1 diabetes carried modestly yet significantly shorter TCRB CDR3s in all four CD4+ subsets.

As every portion of the isolated RNA was reverse transcribed, the sequencing read expressed TCRB transcripts. Sequencing was performed with immunoSEQ multiplex PCR; in TCRdb, only in-frame clones are kept and a portion is missing. In the table there are around 150,000 clones, around 8.4% of which are singletons. The sample taken for sequencing was central memory CD4+ T cells from blood. The receptors originated from a woman aged 18 to 35 with type 1 diabetes.

V is TRBV7-2 and J is TRBJ1-2, with D possibly matching TRBD1 (6 bases). V was trimmed by 4 bases and J by 5 bases, leaving 11 bases between them. CDR3 length: 13 residues. Germline V gene sequence: CDR1 SGHTA, CDR2 FQGNSA. The CDR3 DNA is TGTGCCAGCAGCTCTGGACAGAATTATGGCTACACCTTC. It codes for CASSSGQNYGYTF.

This clone has just a few counts. V gene TRBV7-3 combines with J gene TRBJ1-1; 8 bases fit TRBD1. J was trimmed by 3 bases and V by 5 bases; bases with no gene match: 2. Germline CDR1 is SGHTA and CDR2 is FQGTGA. The CDR3 covers 13 residues. The CDR3 nucleotides are TGTGCCAGCAGCCAACAGGGGGACACTGAAGCTTTCTTT. Its translation is CASSQQGDTEAFF.

This clone was recorded many times. This sequence joins TRBV19 and TRBJ2-2; D possibly corresponds to TRBD1 (6 bases). Trimming left V 7 bases short and J 1 base short, with 16 bases between. CDR1 is LNHDA, CDR2 SQIVND, per germline (reference sequence). This CDR3 has 16 amino acids. Written as DNA, the CDR3 is TGTGCCAGTATTCGGTCCGGGACACGGAACACCGGGGAGCTGTTTTTT. Encoded protein: CASIRSGTRNTGELFF.

The CDR3 here is CASSHKGGEEQYF. In nucleotides, the CDR3 is TGTGCCAGCAGCCATAAGGGGGGGGAAGAGCAGTACTTC. V and J are TRBV4-2 and TRBJ2-7, with D tentatively TRBD2 (7 bases). The V and J ends lost 3 bases and 7 bases respectively, with 13 bases between them. CDR3 length: 13 residues. Germline V CDR1 and CDR2: LGHNA, YNFKEQ.

The chain couples TRBV7-2 to TRBJ1-2; 8 bases are a match to TRBD1. Germline CDR1 is SGHTA and CDR2 is FQGNSA. V was pared by 3 bases and J by 6 bases, with 6 bases of the junction left unmatched. The CDR3 contains 14 residues. The CDR3 coding sequence is TGTGCCAGCAGCTTCAGTCAGGGGGCGGATGGCTACACCTTC. This encodes CASSFSQGADGYTF.

This chain connects TRBV4-2 to TRBJ1-2; maybe TRBD1 (5 bases). Germline assignment: CDR1 LGHNA and CDR2 YNFKEQ. This CDR3 region has 14 residues. The V end lost 2 bases, the J end lost 4 bases, and 11 bases lay between the germline ends. CDR3 DNA sequence: TGTGCCAGCAGCCAAATGGACACTGTCTATGGCTACACCTTC. Translated: CASSQMDTVYGYTF.

This clone turned up a few times. The V and J genes are TRBV7-9 and TRBJ1-6, with D hard to call. This CDR3 region has 14 residues. CDR1 SEHNR and CDR2 FQNEAQ come from the germline V gene (reference sequence). The V and J ends lost 5 bases and 10 bases respectively, with 15 bases between them. Here the CDR3 DNA reads TGTGCCAGCAGCATGGGCCCTGAGGGCTCACCCCTCCACTTT. Translated: CASSMGPEGSPLHF. Variable domain in full (rest from reference TRBV7-9 and TRBJ1-6): DTGVSQNPRHKITKRGQNVTFRCDPISEHNRLYWYRQTLGQGPEFLTYFQNEAQLEKSRLLSDRFSAERPKGSFSTLEIQRTEQGDSAMYLCASSMGPEGSPLHFGNGTRLTVT.

This clone was recorded a few times. The chain uses TRBV19 and TRBJ2-5, with TRBD1 matching over 8 bases. Germline V gene sequence: CDR1 LNHDA, CDR2 SQIVND (reference sequence). V lost 5 bases to trimming and J lost 3 bases; unmatched junction nucleotides: 8. The CDR3 contains 15 residues. The CDR3 DNA reads as TGTGCCAGTAGTTCCGGACAGGGTAGGGAAGAGACCCAGTACTTC. Translating it yields CASSSGQGREETQYF.

This clone was seen a handful of times. The rearrangement links TRBV13 to TRBJ2-1; D unresolved. V was cut by 3 bases and J by 7 bases, with 10 bases left in between. Germline CDR1 is PRHDT and CDR2 is FYEKMQ (reference sequence). CDR3 length equals 13 residues. The CDR3, as DNA: TGTGCCAGCAGCTTGGCAGTAATAAATGAGCAGTTCTTC. Residues: CASSLAVINEQFF. The entire variable domain, with the rest obtained from reference TRBV13 and TRBJ2-1, is as follows: AAGVIQSPRHLIKEKRETATLKCYPIPRHDTVYWYQQGPGQDPQFLISFYEKMQSDKGSIPDRFSAQQFSDYHSELNMSSLELGDSALYFCASSLAVINEQFFGPGTRLTVL.

On this clone itself: The same CDR3 arises from other DNA sequences in this sample as well. The chain is built from TRBV5-4 and TRBJ2-3; D is undetermined. Germline assignment: CDR1 SGHNT and CDR2 YYREEE (reference sequence). Trimming removed 4 bases from V and 2 bases from J, with 5 bases in between. The CDR3 is made up of 12 amino acids. The CDR3 loop is CASSLSTDTQYF. The CDR3 DNA follows: TGTGCCAGCAGCCTATCCACAGATACGCAGTATTTT.

The chain combines TRBV9 with TRBJ1-2; tentative D call: TRBD1 (5 bases). The CDR3 runs 13 residues. CDR1 is SGDLS and CDR2 is YYNGEE in the germline V gene. Trimming shortened V by 0 bases and J by 8 bases, and 11 bases separated the two germline ends. CDR3 in DNA: TGTGCCAGCAGCGTAGGCGACAGACAAGGCTACACCTTC. Translation gives CASSVGDRQGYTF.

This clone was recorded a few times. The J gene is TRBJ1-1, the V gene TRBV15; 7 bases match TRBD1. Trimming at V came to 5 bases and at J to 4 bases, leaving 7 bases not matched to a gene. There are 14 residues in the CDR3. Germline values: CDR1 LNHNV, CDR2 YYDKDF (reference sequence). CDR3: CATSQDRAGTEAFF. The CDR3 DNA is TGTGCCACCAGCCAAGACAGGGCGGGCACTGAAGCTTTCTTT. The full variable domain, with the rest looked up from reference TRBV15 and TRBJ1-1, is DAMVIQNPRYQVTQFGKPVTLSCSQTLNHNVMYWYQQKSSQAPKLLFHYYDKDFNNEADTPDNFQSRRPNTSFCFLDIRSPGLGDTAMYLCATSQDRAGTEAFFGQGTRLTVV.